These T cell receptor beta chains were read from a single sample in a study of beta chain features in type 1 diabetes. Produced via immunoSEQ multiplex PCR; TCRdb's table is partial and in-frame only. In the table there are approximately 360,000 clones, around 12% of which are singletons. Sequencing was carried out using naive CD4+ T cells from blood. The source is a young woman with type 1 diabetes. Both conserved end residues are part of each CDR3. D genes are given only for firm matches. Clone size is shown for a subset of rows, as once, few, many or a class of expanded clone.

size	D	V	J	CDR3	DNA
-	TRBD1	TRBV2	TRBJ1-5	CASSIRDRRNPQHF	TGTGCCAGCAGTATCCGGGACAGGCGTAATCCCCAGCATTTT
few	-	TRBV9	TRBJ2-2	CASSGRQVRDTGELFF	TGTGCCAGCAGCGGCCGACAGGTGCGGGACACCGGGGAGCTGTTTTTT
-	TRBD1	TRBV28	TRBJ1-2	CASSSGTGVGYGYTF	TGTGCCAGCAGTTCCGGGACAGGGGTAGGATATGGCTACACCTTC
-	TRBD1	TRBV7-2	TRBJ1-2	CASSSGQGRHGYTF	TGTGCCAGCAGCTCAGGACAGGGGAGGCATGGCTACACCTTC
few	TRBD1	TRBV7-2	TRBJ2-7	CASSLFGQGPYEQYF	TGTGCCAGCAGCTTATTCGGACAGGGCCCCTACGAGCAGTACTTC
few	-	TRBV11-2	TRBJ1-4	CASSLLGRGGEKLFF	TGTGCCAGCAGCTTATTGGGGAGAGGCGGTGAAAAACTGTTTTTT
few	TRBD1	TRBV7-9	TRBJ2-3	CASSLGDRGIRDTQYF	TGTGCCAGCAGCTTAGGGGACAGGGGGATTCGGGATACGCAGTATTTT
few	-	TRBV28	TRBJ2-7	CASLRGGYEQYF	TGTGCCAGCCTTAGGGGGGGCTACGAGCAGTACTTC
few	TRBD1	TRBV9	TRBJ1-4	CASSTKDRSDEKLFF	TGTGCCAGCAGCACCAAGGACAGGTCGGATGAAAAACTGTTTTTT
few	-	TRBV6-5	TRBJ2-7	CASSYGSELAYEQYF	TGTGCCAGCAGTTACGGGAGCGAATTAGCCTACGAGCAGTACTTC
-	TRBD2	TRBV19	TRBJ2-7	CASSIGLAFYEQYF	TGTGCCAGTAGTATTGGACTAGCCTTCTACGAGCAGTACTTC
few	-	TRBV29-1	TRBJ2-7	CSVEGRLGGSPEQYF	TGCAGCGTTGAAGGCCGTCTTGGGGGGAGTCCCGAGCAGTACTTC
-	TRBD1	TRBV6-5	TRBJ1-2	CASRITGDQGYTF	TGTGCCAGCAGAATAACAGGGGATCAAGGCTACACCTTC
-	-	TRBV30	TRBJ2-2	CASSRRTGELFF	TGTGCGTCGTCCCGGAGAACCGGGGAGCTGTTTTTT
-	TRBD1	TRBV18	TRBJ1-2	CASGTGGGYTF	TGTGCCAGCGGGACAGGGGGTGGCTACACCTTC
-	TRBD2	TRBV2	TRBJ2-7	CASSRGTSGSYEQYF	TGTGCCAGCAGTCGAGGGACTAGCGGGAGTTACGAGCAGTACTTC
-	TRBD2	TRBV30	TRBJ2-3	CAWRAGLGDTDTQYF	TGTGCCTGGAGGGCGGGACTAGGGGACACAGATACGCAGTATTTT
-	TRBD1	TRBV7-9	TRBJ1-2	CASSYRGENGYTF	TGTGCCAGCAGCTACAGGGGTGAGAATGGCTACACCTTC
few	TRBD2	TRBV19	TRBJ2-1	CASSERGSWPYNEQFF	TGTGCCAGTAGTGAACGCGGGAGTTGGCCTTACAATGAGCAGTTCTTC
-	-	TRBV30	TRBJ2-3	CAWRGVWDTQYF	TGTGCCTGGCGAGGAGTTTGGGATACGCAGTATTTT
few	-	TRBV25-1	TRBJ1-6	CASSLAGSPLHF	TGTGCCAGCAGTCTCGCAGGATCACCCCTCCACTTT
few	TRBD1	TRBV30	TRBJ1-2	CAWSVGRGRHGYTF	TGTGCCTGGAGTGTAGGCAGGGGGCGTCATGGCTACACCTTC
few	TRBD1	TRBV14	TRBJ2-7	CASSHTGQGGEQYF	TGTGCCAGCAGCCACACGGGACAGGGCGGCGAGCAGTACTTC
-	TRBD2	TRBV30	TRBJ2-1	CAWSVGLTSESYNEQFF	TGTGCCTGGAGTGTAGGTCTGACTAGCGAGTCCTACAATGAGCAGTTCTTC
few	-	TRBV29-1	TRBJ2-2	CSVGDRRSGELFF	TGCAGCGTTGGTGATCGGAGGTCCGGGGAGCTGTTTTTT
-	TRBD1	TRBV9	TRBJ2-5	CASSVSGTGGFQETQYF	TGTGCCAGCAGCGTCTCCGGGACAGGGGGTTTCCAAGAGACCCAGTACTTC
few	TRBD1	TRBV19	TRBJ2-6	CASSMGQAGANVLTF	TGTGCCAGTAGTATGGGACAGGCTGGGGCCAACGTCCTGACTTTC
-	-	TRBV15	TRBJ1-5	CATSRVSRGGNQPQHF	TGTGCCACCAGCAGAGTGTCCAGGGGCGGCAATCAGCCCCAGCATTTT
-	-	TRBV7-8	TRBJ1-5	CASSPGNQPQHF	TGTGCCAGCAGTCCGGGCAATCAGCCCCAGCATTTT
-	TRBD2	TRBV18	TRBJ2-1	CASSVEREKNEQFF	TGTGCCAGCTCAGTGGAGCGGGAAAAAAATGAGCAGTTCTTC
few	-	TRBV4-3	TRBJ1-1	CASSQDPSNTEAFF	TGCGCCAGCAGCCAAGATCCATCGAACACTGAAGCTTTCTTT
-	TRBD2	TRBV29-1	TRBJ2-3	CSVGAGAPDTQYF	TGCAGCGTCGGAGCGGGGGCGCCAGATACGCAGTATTTT
-	-	TRBV6-5	TRBJ2-6	CASRRHSSGANVLTF	TGTGCCAGCAGACGACATAGCTCTGGGGCCAACGTCCTGACTTTC
few	-	TRBV5-4	TRBJ2-1	CASSLGGSGTKQFF	TGTGCCAGCAGCTTGGGGGGGTCCGGGACAAAGCAGTTCTTC
few	TRBD1	TRBV19	TRBJ1-2	CASSTTTGFGGYTF	TGTGCCAGTAGTACGACGACAGGGTTCGGCGGCTACACCTTC
-	TRBD2	TRBV29-1	TRBJ2-1	CSVERTRPNNEQFF	TGCAGCGTTGAGAGGACTAGGCCTAACAATGAGCAGTTCTTC
-	TRBD1	TRBV28	TRBJ2-7	CASSLSDRAYEQYF	TGTGCCAGCAGTTTATCGGACAGGGCCTACGAGCAGTACTTC